This T cell receptor beta chain was identified during a study of blood T cell repertoires in COVID-19. V lost 2 bases to trimming and J lost 1 base, with 8 bases between them. The CDR3 totals 14 residues. From germline, CDR1 is MDHEN and CDR2 SYDVKM. In the authors' workflow: The authors estimated nucleated cell counts from reference gene primer amplification. The repertoire was sequenced with immunoSEQ multiplex PCR; TCRdb's copy has only in-frame clones and lacks some. From that table come the V and J calls and clone size; the DNA was used to work out D and trimming. The repertoire has roughly 200,000 clones, around nine tenths of them found once; the top ten carry 2.5% to 3.5%.

This chain uses TRBV28 with TRBJ1-1, with D possibly matching TRBD1 (5 bases). The sample comprised peripheral blood. The TCR originated in a man aged 35 to 55 with active or convalescent COVID-19. CDR3 nucleotides: TGTGCCAGCAGTTTACGGGGGGGGAACACTGAAGCTTTCTTT. Residues: CASSLRGGNTEAFF.